This T cell receptor beta chain was sequenced for a study of blood T cell repertoires in COVID-19. This CDR3 spans 17 amino acids. Germline loops: CDR1 SGDLS, CDR2 YYNGEE. Germline trimming cut 3 bases from V and 6 bases from J; bases unmatched to any gene: 13. In the authors' workflow: Counts of nucleated cells, estimated from reference gene primer amplification, were obtained. The table came from immunoSEQ multiplex PCR; TCRdb's copy has only in-frame clones and leaves some out. That table furnishes V, J and clone size, whereas the DNA furnished D and trimming. The table has roughly 170,000 clones, over 70% seen once; the top ten hold roughly 5%. The participants were between about 18 and 90 years old and came from 24 US areas.

The sample consisted of PBMCs or T cells enriched from blood (not recorded which). The chain recombines TRBV9 with TRBJ2-2; 8 bases are a match to TRBD2. This TCR was sampled from a woman aged 40 to 49 with acute COVID-19. The CDR3 region has the DNA TGTGCCAGCAGCGCCCCCCACGGGACTAGAAGGCCCGGGGAGCTGTTTTTT. The encoded protein is CASSAPHGTRRPGELFF.